This entry concerns a single T cell receptor (beta chain). Its recognized antigen is unknown. Base quality data are lacking; no much larger clone is found one base away. Trimming takes 4 bases from V and 4 bases from J, and the germline ends sit 10 bases apart. Counted from cysteine to phenylalanine, this CDR3 has 13 amino acids. Only the CDR3 region is kept as DNA, spanning 39 bases read in frame from base 1. The germline V gene sets CDR1 to MDHEN and CDR2 to SYDVKM. TCR beta CDR3 regions were amplified from genomic DNA by bias-controlled multiplex PCR with the immunoSEQ v3 hsTCRB kit. TCR libraries were sequenced on an Illumina NextSeq 500 to 1.5 million to 2 million read pairs for survey level or roughly 5-6.5 million for deep level. The source study handled its data this way. Clonality was reported by immunoSEQ Analyzer software, which also assigned V, D and J genes and filtered out non-productive sequences. Repertoires were compared by productive Simpson clonality and by the Morisita overlap index of productive TRB rearrangements between infused TIL and blood. TCRdb holds this immuneACCESS table with in-frame rearrangements only. Some clones are missing; in checked studies, unresolved V genes explain under half, and the rest has no known cause. V, J and clone size reflect that table, while D and trimming were determined from the DNA. The table for this sample lists roughly 6,000 clones; about 60% of them were counted only once. The ten largest clones add up to approximately 5.1% of the sample.

The time point label on this specimen signifies: pre-treatment sample, taken before nivolumab and TIL therapy. The baseline tumor samples were excised metastases, mostly pleural nodules or supraclavicular lymph nodes, taken from the same resection that was used to grow TIL. Before any PD-1/PD-L1 blockade was given, tumors were harvested, nivolumab was then administered, and patients who progressed went on to receive lymphodepletion, an infusion of expanded TIL, and IL-2. Adults with stage 4 NSCLC were enrolled in a dual-center phase I trial from October 2017 to January 2020. Samples were obtained from a single-arm, open-label phase I trial in which tumor-infiltrating lymphocyte therapy with nivolumab was evaluated in advanced non-small cell lung cancer. For each resected tumor, portions were snap-frozen in liquid nitrogen and kept at -80 degrees C. Tumor regions of interest were selected on H&E sections using laser-capture macrodissection, ground into around 15 mg aliquots, and extracted using Qiagen Allprep kits.

This sample was taken from a study of TIL therapy for anti-PD-1-resistant metastatic lung cancer (dated by TCRdb to 2020 to 2022). Study-level background: Among the enrolled patients, the median age was about 50 years (range roughly 35-80), and the median tumor PD-L1 proportion score was less than 6.5%. The cohort was predominantly lung adenocarcinoma, with several EGFR-mutant and two ALK-rearranged tumors, and half of patients were current or former smokers. Across the cohort, whole-exome sequencing showed a median non-synonymous tumor mutation burden of about 1.5 mutations per megabase. T cell receptor beta sequencing of tumor and peripheral blood served to follow clonotypes across the tumor, the expanded TIL product, and serial blood samples. The paper's findings and limits, for the study overall: The study protocol defined all tumor marker inferences as exploratory. Compared with baseline intratumoral T cells, expanded TIL cultures were more clonal and less diverse (median clonality around 5.9% vs 31%, p < 0.0001). Clonal turnover during TIL culture was high, and many clones enriched in the product were not detected in the baseline tumor, suggesting clonal contraction rather than faithful expansion. Generalizability was limited because the cohort was highly selected, with more treatment-naive, never-smoker and oncogene-addicted patients included than is typical.

The sequenced sample was tumor tissue, obtained at baseline. Rearrangement joined TRBV28 to TRBJ2-5; no D segment can be confidently identified. This TCR was recovered from a person aged 25 to 80 with non-small cell lung cancer. The CDR3 region: CASSSPPLETQYF. The bases read TGTGCCAGCAGTTCCCCGCCCCTAGAGACCCAGTACTTC.